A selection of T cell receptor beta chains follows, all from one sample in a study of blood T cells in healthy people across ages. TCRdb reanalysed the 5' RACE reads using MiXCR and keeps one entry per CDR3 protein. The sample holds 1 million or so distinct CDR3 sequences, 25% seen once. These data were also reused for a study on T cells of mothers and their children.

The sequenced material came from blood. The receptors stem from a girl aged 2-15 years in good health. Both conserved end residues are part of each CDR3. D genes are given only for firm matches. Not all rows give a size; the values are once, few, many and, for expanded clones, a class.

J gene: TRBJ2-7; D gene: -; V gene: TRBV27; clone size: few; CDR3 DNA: TGTGCCAGCAGTCAGACTAGTACCTACGAGCAGTACTTC; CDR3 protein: CASSQTSTYEQYF
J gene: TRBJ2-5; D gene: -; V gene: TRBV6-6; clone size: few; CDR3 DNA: TGTGCCAGCCTGATCGGAGGGACCCAGTACTTC; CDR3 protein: CASLIGGTQYF
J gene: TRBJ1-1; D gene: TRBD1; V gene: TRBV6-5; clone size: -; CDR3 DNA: TGTGCCAGCAGCCCCGGGACAGGGGCCTATGGAGCTTTCTTT; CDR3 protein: CASSPGTGAYGAFF
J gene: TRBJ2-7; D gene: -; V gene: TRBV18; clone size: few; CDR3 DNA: TGTGCCAGCTCCCCCGAGGAGCGAACCTACGAGCAGTACTTC; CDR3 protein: CASSPEERTYEQYF
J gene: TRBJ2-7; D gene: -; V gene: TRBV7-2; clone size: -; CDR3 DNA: TGTGCCAGCAGCTTAGAACGGCAGTCCTACGAGCAGTACTTC; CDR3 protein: CASSLERQSYEQYF
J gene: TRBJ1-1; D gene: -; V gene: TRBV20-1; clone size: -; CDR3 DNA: TGCAGTGCTAGTTATATGTTGAACACTGAAGCTTTCTTT; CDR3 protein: CSASYMLNTEAFF
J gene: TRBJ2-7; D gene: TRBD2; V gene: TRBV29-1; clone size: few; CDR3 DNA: TGCAGCGATGAGACTAGCGGGAGTTGGGCTGACTACGAGCAGTACTTC; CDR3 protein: CSDETSGSWADYEQYF
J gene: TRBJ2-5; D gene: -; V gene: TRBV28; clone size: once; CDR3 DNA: TGTGCCAGCAGCAACCCCTCCCGGGGGGAGACCCAGTACTTC; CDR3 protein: CASSNPSRGETQYF
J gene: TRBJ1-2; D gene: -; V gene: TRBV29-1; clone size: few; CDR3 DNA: TGCAGCGCTTTCCGTGGGGGAAATGGCTACACCTTC; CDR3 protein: CSAFRGGNGYTF
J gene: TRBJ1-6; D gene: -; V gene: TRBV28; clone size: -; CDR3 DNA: TGTGCCAGCAGTTTAGGGGCTAGCTCACCCCTCCACTTT; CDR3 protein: CASSLGASSPLHF
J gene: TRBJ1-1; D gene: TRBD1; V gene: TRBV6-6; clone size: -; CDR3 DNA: TGTGCCAGCTTAACCGGGACAGGCTACACTGAAGCTTTCTTT; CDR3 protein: CASLTGTGYTEAFF
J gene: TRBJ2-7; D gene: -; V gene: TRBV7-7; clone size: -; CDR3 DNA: TGTGCCGGCTCCTACGAGCAGTACTTC; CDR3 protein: CAGSYEQYF
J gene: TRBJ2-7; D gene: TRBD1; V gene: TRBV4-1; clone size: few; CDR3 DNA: TGCGCCAGCAGCAGACAGGGCCCGTACGAGCAGTACTTC; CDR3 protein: CASSRQGPYEQYF
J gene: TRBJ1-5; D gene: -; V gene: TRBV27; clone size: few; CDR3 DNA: TGTGCCAGCAGTTTATCCGGACAGAGCAATCAGCCCCAGCATTTT; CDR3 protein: CASSLSGQSNQPQHF
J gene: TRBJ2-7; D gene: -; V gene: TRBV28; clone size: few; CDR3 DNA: TGTGCCAGCAGTCCCAGTCGGGGGGCGAGGGAGCAGTACTTC; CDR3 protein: CASSPSRGAREQYF
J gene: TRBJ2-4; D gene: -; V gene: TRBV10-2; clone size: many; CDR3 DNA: TGCGCCAGTAGGGACATAGGCATTCAGTACTTC; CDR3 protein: CASRDIGIQYF
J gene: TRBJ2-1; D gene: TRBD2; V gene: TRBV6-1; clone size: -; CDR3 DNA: TGTGCCAGCAGCCACGAAGCGGGAGGGCCGTTCAATGAGCAGTTCTTC; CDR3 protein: CASSHEAGGPFNEQFF
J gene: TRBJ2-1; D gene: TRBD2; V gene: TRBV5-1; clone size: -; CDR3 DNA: TGCGCCAGCAAAAATTGGCGGGAGGAAACATCCTACAATGAGCAGTTCTTC; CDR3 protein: CASKNWREETSYNEQFF
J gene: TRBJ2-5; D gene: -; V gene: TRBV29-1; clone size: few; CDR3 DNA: TGCAGCGTTGGGAAACCGGCCCAGGGAGAGACCCAGTACTTC; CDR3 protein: CSVGKPAQGETQYF
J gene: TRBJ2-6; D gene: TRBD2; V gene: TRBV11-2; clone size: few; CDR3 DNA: TGTGCCAGCAGCCCACGCGACGCGGGGGAGTCGGGGGCCAACGTCCTGACTTTC; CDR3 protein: CASSPRDAGESGANVLTF
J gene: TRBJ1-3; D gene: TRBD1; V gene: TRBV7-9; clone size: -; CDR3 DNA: TGTGCCAGCAGCTTAGATTCAGGGGGCTTCTCTGGAAACACCATATATTTT; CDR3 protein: CASSLDSGGFSGNTIYF
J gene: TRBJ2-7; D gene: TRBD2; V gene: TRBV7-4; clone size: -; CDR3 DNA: TGTGCCAGCAGCCCCGGGACTAGCGGGAGCATAAACTACGAGCAGTACTTC; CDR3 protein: CASSPGTSGSINYEQYF
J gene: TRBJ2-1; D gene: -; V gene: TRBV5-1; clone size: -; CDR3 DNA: TGCGCCAGCAGCTCGGGGTCGGGGGTCGATGAGCAGTTCTTC; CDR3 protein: CASSSGSGVDEQFF
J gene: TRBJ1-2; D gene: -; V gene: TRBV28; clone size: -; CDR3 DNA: TGTGCCAGCAATACAGGAGCCTATGGCTACACCTTC; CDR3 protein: CASNTGAYGYTF
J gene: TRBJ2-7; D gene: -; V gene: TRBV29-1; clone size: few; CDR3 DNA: TGCAGCGTGGAGACAGCTAACTACGAGCAGTACTTC; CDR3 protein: CSVETANYEQYF
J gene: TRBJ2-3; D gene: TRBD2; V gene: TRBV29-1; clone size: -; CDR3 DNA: TGCAGCGCGATCGGAGGGACTACCACAGATACGCAGTATTTT; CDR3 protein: CSAIGGTTTDTQYF
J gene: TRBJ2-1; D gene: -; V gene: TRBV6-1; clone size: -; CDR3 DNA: TGTGCCAGCAGAGTAAATGAGCAGTTCTTC; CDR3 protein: CASRVNEQFF
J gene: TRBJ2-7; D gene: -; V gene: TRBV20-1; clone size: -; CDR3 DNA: TGCAGTGCCCCTACAGGGAGCTCCTACGAGCAGTACTTC; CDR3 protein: CSAPTGSSYEQYF
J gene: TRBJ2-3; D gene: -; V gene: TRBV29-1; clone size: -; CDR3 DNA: TGCAGCGTTGATGGGGGGGCGCCGATAGATACGCAGTATTTT; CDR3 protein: CSVDGGAPIDTQYF
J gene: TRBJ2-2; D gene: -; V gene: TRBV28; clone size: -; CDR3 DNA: TGTGCCAGCAGTCTGACCAGAGGAACGTCCGGCGGGGAGCTGTTTTTT; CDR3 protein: CASSLTRGTSGGELFF
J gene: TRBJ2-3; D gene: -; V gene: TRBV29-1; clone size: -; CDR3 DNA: TGCAGCGTTGAACTGAGGATGGCAGATACGCAGTATTTT; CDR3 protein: CSVELRMADTQYF
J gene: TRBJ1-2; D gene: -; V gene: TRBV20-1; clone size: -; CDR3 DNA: TGCAGTGCATCCTTCCCTAGTTTGATCTATGGCTACACCTTC; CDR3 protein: CSASFPSLIYGYTF
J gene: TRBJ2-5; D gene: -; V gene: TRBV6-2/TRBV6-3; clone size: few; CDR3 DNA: TGTGCCAGCAGTAGGGACATCCGAGAGACCCAGTACTTC; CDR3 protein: CASSRDIRETQYF
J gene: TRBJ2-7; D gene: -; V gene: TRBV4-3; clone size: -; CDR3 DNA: TGCGCCAGCAGCCAAGATAGAAGATCCTACGAGCAGTACTTC; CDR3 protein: CASSQDRRSYEQYF
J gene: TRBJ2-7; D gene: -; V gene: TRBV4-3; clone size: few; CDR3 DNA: TGCGCCAGCAGCCCAGTGGTTTATGGGGGGTCGTCCTACGAGCAGTACTTC; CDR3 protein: CASSPVVYGGSSYEQYF